The rows below give T cell receptor beta chains drawn from one sample of a study of spatial heterogeneity in lung cancer. TCRdb processed the 5' RACE reads anew with MiXCR; each CDR3 protein has one entry. The sample has almost 75,000 distinct CDR3 sequences, roughly 13% seen once. The sample in question was PBMCs, obtained at surgery. Every receptor here comes from a male donor with early-stage non-small cell lung cancer. Each CDR3 is given with its conserved first and last residue. Fields, in order: V gene, J gene, clone size, D gene, CDR3 DNA, CDR3 protein. The D gene is left open where the match is weak. Only some rows state a clone size, as once, few, many or a class for expanded clones.

TRBV20-1,TRBJ2-1,NA,TRBD1,TGCAGTGCTAGAGATTCCGGGACAGGGAAAAATGAGCAGTTCTTC,CSARDSGTGKNEQFF
TRBV11-2,TRBJ2-4,NA,NA,TGTGCCAGCAGCTTATCCCGGTCAGGGACGGGCATTCAGTACTTC,CASSLSRSGTGIQYF
TRBV2,TRBJ2-7,few,NA,TGTGCCAGCAGAGATCCGGGACGGACCTACGAGCAGTACTTC,CASRDPGRTYEQYF
TRBV20-1,TRBJ2-7,many,NA,TGCAGTGCTAGAGATTCCGGGAGCGGGTACGAGCAGTACTTC,CSARDSGSGYEQYF
TRBV11-3,TRBJ2-7,NA,TRBD2,TGTGCCAGCAGCTCGCTAGCGGGACCCACCTACGAGCAGTACTTC,CASSSLAGPTYEQYF
TRBV7-9,TRBJ1-3,many,NA,TGTGCCAGCGGACCGGACGTCGGAAACACCATATATTTT,CASGPDVGNTIYF
TRBV10-3,TRBJ2-1,NA,NA,TGTGCCATCAGTGAGAGGCGGGACAGCCTGAGGAATGAGCAGTTCTTC,CAISERRDSLRNEQFF
TRBV7-2,TRBJ2-3,few,NA,TGTGCCAGCATTCCTAGAGTAAGCACAGATACGCAGTATTTT,CASIPRVSTDTQYF
TRBV5-6,TRBJ2-7,many,NA,TGTGCCAGCAGCCGGATCAACGAGCAGTACTTC,CASSRINEQYF
TRBV30,TRBJ2-7,NA,NA,TGTGCCTGGAGTGTAGGGACATTCATCTCCTACGAGCAGTACTTC,CAWSVGTFISYEQYF
TRBV27,TRBJ2-3,many,NA,TGTGCCAGCACCTCAGCATCGACGCGAGATACGCAGTATTTT,CASTSASTRDTQYF
TRBV3-1,TRBJ2-2,few,NA,TGTGCCAGCAGCCATACGACTAGTACCGGGGAGCTGTTTTTT,CASSHTTSTGELFF
TRBV6-6,TRBJ2-7,NA,NA,TGTGCCAGCACCGATCCAAAGGGGACCTCCCACGAGCAGTACTTC,CASTDPKGTSHEQYF
TRBV5-1,TRBJ2-1,NA,NA,TGCGCCAGCAGCTTGCCCGACAGCTACAATGAGCAGTTCTTC,CASSLPDSYNEQFF
TRBV24-1,TRBJ2-1,NA,TRBD1,TGTGCCACCAGTGACCCCGGGACAGGGGACAATGAGCAGTTCTTC,CATSDPGTGDNEQFF
TRBV6-6,TRBJ1-4,few,NA,TGTGCCAGCAGTTCACGGGTCGTTGCAACTAATGAAAAACTGTTTTTT,CASSSRVVATNEKLFF
TRBV11-2,TRBJ2-1,few,NA,TGTGCCAGCAGCCACCGGGACTCGACGGATGAGCAGTTCTTC,CASSHRDSTDEQFF
TRBV12-3/TRBV12-4,TRBJ2-6,many,NA,TGTGCCAGCAGTCCGCAGGTTACTGGGGCCAACGTCCTGACTTTC,CASSPQVTGANVLTF
TRBV21-1,TRBJ2-1,many,NA,TGTGCCAGCAGCAAGGTAAAACTAGCGGGAGCTTTGGCTCTAAATGAGCAGTTCTTC,CASSKVKLAGALALNEQFF
TRBV2,TRBJ1-5,NA,NA,TGTGCCAGCAGTGAGAACAGGGACAATCAGCCCCAGCATTTT,CASSENRDNQPQHF
TRBV7-9,TRBJ1-5,many,NA,TGTGCCAGCAGCTCCCGGGACACCCATCAGCCCCAGCATTTT,CASSSRDTHQPQHF
TRBV6-2/TRBV6-3,TRBJ2-1,few,NA,TGTGCCAGCAGTTACGGGGGTTCCCTGGATGAGCAGTTCTTC,CASSYGGSLDEQFF
TRBV7-9,TRBJ2-2,few,NA,TGTGCCAGCAGCCCCCCAGGGAGGTCTAGTCGGACCGGGGAGCTGTTTTTT,CASSPPGRSSRTGELFF
TRBV2,TRBJ2-7,many,NA,TGTGCCAGCAGTTCGGCTTCGGATTACGAGCAGTACTTC,CASSSASDYEQYF
TRBV11-3,TRBJ2-2,NA,TRBD2,TGTGCCAGCAGCTTAGATCTCCCACTAGCGGGACTCACCGGGGAGCTGTTTTTT,CASSLDLPLAGLTGELFF
TRBV2,TRBJ2-5,few,NA,TGTGCCAGCAGTGCTTGGGAGACCCAGTACTTC,CASSAWETQYF
TRBV14,TRBJ1-3,NA,NA,TGTGCCAGCAGCCAAGGGGTACCTGGAAACACCATATATTTT,CASSQGVPGNTIYF
TRBV4-2,TRBJ1-5,many,NA,TGTGCCAGCAGCCTGGAGCGGGCCCAGCAGCCCCAGCATTTT,CASSLERAQQPQHF
TRBV5-1,TRBJ2-1,NA,NA,TGCGCCAGCAGCACCGGAGCGGGTATCTACAATGAGCAGTTCTTC,CASSTGAGIYNEQFF